These T cell receptor beta chains were read from a single sample in a study of Ad26.COV2.S vaccination and SARS-CoV-2 variants. Profiling relied on immunoSEQ multiplex PCR, and the TCRdb table lists in-frame clones only, not all of them. The data contain roughly 180,000 clones, roughly 87% of them singletons. The sequencing here drew on peripheral blood, taken after recovery from COVID-19. These receptors originate from a human donor who had recovered from COVID-19. CDR3s include the opening cysteine and the closing phenylalanine or tryptophan. A D gene is named only where the DNA matches it firmly. The size of a clone is reported for some rows only, either as once, few or many, or as a class for expanded clones.

size,V,J,D,length,DNA,CDR3
few,TRBV6-5,TRBJ2-3,TRBD1,15,TGTGCCAGCAGTATGGGGACAGGGAATATAGATACGCAGTATTTT,CASSMGTGNIDTQYF
NA,TRBV7-2,TRBJ2-1,NA,13,TGTGCCAGCAGCTTAAACGGCCTCAATGAGCAGTTCTTC,CASSLNGLNEQFF
NA,TRBV9,TRBJ1-2,TRBD1,14,TGTGCCAGCAGCGTAGAGACAGGGAGGCATGGCTACACCTTC,CASSVETGRHGYTF
NA,TRBV6-2/TRBV6-3,TRBJ2-3,NA,20,TGTGCCAGCAGCTTATCAAATATTAGGGCGGGACGGGGACTCACAGATACGCAGTATTTT,CASSLSNIRAGRGLTDTQYF
few,TRBV19,TRBJ1-1,NA,14,TGTGCCAGTAGTATGGTCCCTGGTGGGACTGAAGCTTTCTTT,CASSMVPGGTEAFF
NA,TRBV4-2,TRBJ2-1,TRBD2,15,TGTGCCAGCAGCCAATTTATAGCGGGGGACAATGAGCAGTTCTTC,CASSQFIAGDNEQFF
NA,TRBV5-6,TRBJ2-4,NA,14,TGTGCCAGCAGCTACTCAGGGGAATTGAACATTCAGTACTTC,CASSYSGELNIQYF
NA,TRBV9,TRBJ2-1,NA,14,TGTGCCAGCAGCGTAGAGAGCTCCTACAATGAGCAGTTCTTC,CASSVESSYNEQFF
NA,TRBV30,TRBJ1-5,NA,13,TGTGCCTGGAGTGGAGGGAGCAGTCAGCCCCAGCATTTT,CAWSGGSSQPQHF
NA,TRBV28,TRBJ1-2,NA,13,TGTGCCAGCAGTTTCGGGCCCTGGGAGGGCTACACCTTC,CASSFGPWEGYTF
NA,TRBV4-1,TRBJ2-1,TRBD1,15,TGCGCCAGCAGCCAAGTGGGACAGCCCTACAATGAGCAGTTCTTC,CASSQVGQPYNEQFF
NA,TRBV5-1,TRBJ2-3,TRBD2,15,TGCGCCAGCAGCTTGCTAGCGGGAGGCACAGATACGCAGTATTTT,CASSLLAGGTDTQYF
NA,TRBV11-2,TRBJ2-1,NA,14,TGTGCCAGCAGCTTAGTCCACAGCTACAATGAGCAGTTCTTC,CASSLVHSYNEQFF
NA,TRBV5-4,TRBJ2-2,TRBD2,16,TGTGCCAGCAGCTTGGGAGCGGGAGGTGGGACCGGGGAGCTGTTTTTT,CASSLGAGGGTGELFF
medium-sized,TRBV22-1,TRBJ2-5,NA,12,TGTCCTGGGAGCGCACAGGGAGAGACCCAGTACTTC,CPGSAQGETQYF
few,TRBV29-1,TRBJ2-3,NA,15,TGCAGCGTTGACGAGGCAGGGGATGACACAGATACGCAGTATTTT,CSVDEAGDDTDTQYF
NA,TRBV9,TRBJ2-1,NA,13,TGTGCCAGCAGCGTAGGGCTGGGAAGAGAGCAGTTCTTC,CASSVGLGREQFF
NA,TRBV27,TRBJ2-7,NA,14,TGTGCCAGCAGCCGGGAGTGGACCCATACCCCCCAGTACTTC,CASSREWTHTPQYF
NA,TRBV9,TRBJ1-4,NA,17,TGTGCCAGCAGCGTAGGCCAGGGGCGACCAACTAATGAAAAACTGTTTTTT,CASSVGQGRPTNEKLFF
NA,TRBV18,TRBJ2-2,TRBD2,17,TGTGCCAGCTCACCACGCGGGCTAGCGGGAGCCACCGGGGAGCTGTTTTTT,CASSPRGLAGATGELFF
NA,TRBV4-1,TRBJ2-5,NA,14,TGCGCCAGCAGCCAACTTGGACCCGAAGAGACCCAGTACTTC,CASSQLGPEETQYF
NA,TRBV4-1,TRBJ2-1,TRBD2,16,TGCGCCAGCAGCCAAGAGGGACTAGCGGGAGTGGGTGAGCAGTTCTTC,CASSQEGLAGVGEQFF
NA,TRBV5-1,TRBJ1-5,TRBD1,15,TGCGCCAGCAGCACGGACAGGGTGGGCAATCAGCCCCAGCATTTT,CASSTDRVGNQPQHF
NA,TRBV18,TRBJ2-7,NA,15,TGTGCCAGCTCACCCCCCACCGGACGGGGTTACGAGCAGTACTTC,CASSPPTGRGYEQYF
NA,TRBV18,TRBJ1-2,NA,14,TGTGCCGGCTCACCGGACATAGCTAACTATGGCTACACCTTC,CAGSPDIANYGYTF
NA,TRBV3-1/TRBV3-2,TRBJ1-4,TRBD1,14,TGTGCCAGCAGCCAAGTTGGGACAGTAGAAAAACTGTTTTTT,CASSQVGTVEKLFF
NA,TRBV5-1,TRBJ1-2,NA,13,TGCGCCAGCAGCTTTAGCGGTGGGGATGGCTACACCTTC,CASSFSGGDGYTF
few,TRBV12-5,TRBJ2-7,TRBD2,16,TGTGCTAGTGGTTTGTTCGGGCTAGCGGGGTACTACGAGCAGTACTTC,CASGLFGLAGYYEQYF
NA,TRBV6-6,TRBJ2-1,NA,14,TGTGCCAGCAGTGGGTCGGGCTCCTACAATGAGCAGTTCTTC,CASSGSGSYNEQFF
NA,TRBV29-1,TRBJ2-7,TRBD1,11,TGCAGCGTCGACAGGGGAGGCGAGCAGTACTTC,CSVDRGGEQYF
NA,TRBV15,TRBJ1-5,NA,17,TGTGCCACCAGCAGAGATAGTCGGGGGCATAGCAATCAGCCCCAGCATTTT,CATSRDSRGHSNQPQHF
once,TRBV4-1,TRBJ1-1,NA,13,TGCGCCAGCAGTCCCCCTGAGAACACTGAAGCTTTCTTT,CASSPPENTEAFF
NA,TRBV20-1,TRBJ1-6,NA,11,TGCAGTGCTACCCCTAATTCACCCCTCCACTTT,CSATPNSPLHF
NA,TRBV29-1,TRBJ1-2,NA,13,TGCAGCGCCTCACAGGGAGGGCTCTATGGCTACACCTTC,CSASQGGLYGYTF
NA,TRBV2,TRBJ2-7,NA,15,TGTGCCAGCAGCCTCACCTACCTCCATTCGGGCGAGCAGTACTTC,CASSLTYLHSGEQYF
few,TRBV7-8,TRBJ1-2,TRBD1,16,TGTGCCAGCAGCTTAGCGCTGGGGACAGGACACTATGGCTACACCTTC,CASSLALGTGHYGYTF